This TCR beta chain appears in the sequencing data of a study of T cell changes during pregnancy in multiple sclerosis. Measured with immunoSEQ multiplex PCR; TCRdb has only the in-frame clones, and not every one. The table records 80,000 to 95,000 clones, around 95% of them present only once. J gave up 7 bases and V 5 bases, and 8 bases lay outside the gene matches. This CDR3 contains 16 residues. The germline V gene encodes CDR1 SGHAT and CDR2 FQNNGV. The rearrangement links TRBV11-2 to TRBJ2-1, with TRBD2 matching over 13 bases. The sequencing here drew on peripheral blood, taken in the third trimester of pregnancy. The receptor comes from a female donor in good health, enrolled as a control in a pregnancy study. As DNA, the CDR3 is TGTGCCAGCAGCCCCCGGACTAGCGGGAGTGAGAATGAGCAGTTCTTC. Translation: CASSPRTSGSENEQFF.